This T cell receptor (beta chain) was captured by sequencing in a study of T cell responses to AZD1222 COVID-19 vaccine. This clone was picked up a small number of times. Its antigen is not known. The study's findings and limits: Per reports, nearly half of all spike-specific TCRs target regions that are unmutated in variants. White British donors predominated, females outnumbered males, and clonal diversity was possibly underestimated.

Germline values: CDR1 LNHDA, CDR2 SQIVND (reference sequence). Trimming removed 7 bases at V and 2 bases at J, with 11 bases between. The CDR3 is made up of 14 amino acids. The protocol was immunoSEQ multiplex PCR, while the TCRdb copy is restricted to in-frame clones and leaves out a portion. Of more than 85,000 clones listed, roughly 86% are singletons. The receptor's source is an adult who received the AZD1222 COVID-19 vaccine. The chain uses TRBV19 and TRBJ2-2; D is ambiguous. The specimen comprised peripheral blood, sampled 28 days after the second AZD1222 dose. The chain's CDR3 is CASIDFTNTGELFF. DNA of the CDR3: TGTGCCAGTATTGACTTTACAAACACCGGGGAGCTGTTTTTT.